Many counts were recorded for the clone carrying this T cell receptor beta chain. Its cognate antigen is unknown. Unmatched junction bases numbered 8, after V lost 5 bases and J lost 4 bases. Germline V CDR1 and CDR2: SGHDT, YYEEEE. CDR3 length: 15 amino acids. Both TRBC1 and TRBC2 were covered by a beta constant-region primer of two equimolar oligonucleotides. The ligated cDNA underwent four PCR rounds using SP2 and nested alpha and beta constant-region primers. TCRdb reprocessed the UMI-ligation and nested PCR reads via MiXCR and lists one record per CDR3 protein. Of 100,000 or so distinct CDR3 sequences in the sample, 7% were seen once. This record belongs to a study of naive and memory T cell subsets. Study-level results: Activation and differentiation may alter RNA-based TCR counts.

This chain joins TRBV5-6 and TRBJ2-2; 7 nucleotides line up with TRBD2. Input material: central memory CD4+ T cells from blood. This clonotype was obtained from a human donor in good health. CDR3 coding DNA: TGTGCCAGCAGGAGGGACTACGGGAGCACCGGGGAGCTGTTTTTT. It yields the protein CASRRDYGSTGELFF.